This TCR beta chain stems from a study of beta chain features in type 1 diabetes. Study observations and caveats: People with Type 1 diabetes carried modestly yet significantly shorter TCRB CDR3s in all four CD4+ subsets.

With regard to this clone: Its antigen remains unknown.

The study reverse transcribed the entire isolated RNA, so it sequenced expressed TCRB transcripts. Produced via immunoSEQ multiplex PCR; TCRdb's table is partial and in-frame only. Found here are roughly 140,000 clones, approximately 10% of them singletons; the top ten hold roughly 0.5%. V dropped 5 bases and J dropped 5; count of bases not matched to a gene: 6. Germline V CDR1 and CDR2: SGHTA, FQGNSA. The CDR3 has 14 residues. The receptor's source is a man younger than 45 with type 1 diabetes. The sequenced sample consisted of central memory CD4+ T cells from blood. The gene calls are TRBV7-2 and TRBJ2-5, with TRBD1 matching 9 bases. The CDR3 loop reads CASSLTGGDETQYF. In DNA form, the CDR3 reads TGTGCCAGCAGCCTCACAGGGGGCGACGAGACCCAGTACTTC.